The source of this T cell receptor beta chain is a study of shared clonotypes between healthy human individuals. Study-level information: Researchers assigned three CD4 naive, three CD4 memory, two CD8 naive and one CD8 memory plate to each donor.

As concerns this clone: Its antigen is as yet unknown.

Germline lookup yields CDR1 SGHNT and CDR2 YYREEE (reference sequence). CDR3 length: 16 amino acids. V lost 1 base and J 2 bases, leaving 14 bases between the germline ends. Study conclusions and caveats: The study generally estimated greater richness for naive than memory subsets.

Sequencing was performed with immunoSEQ multiplex PCR; in TCRdb, only in-frame clones are kept and a portion is missing. The repertoire includes more than 550,000 clones, about 90% of them detected once, and 34% sits in the top ten. CCR7-negative CD45RA+ TemRA cells were combined with CD45RO+ cells to form CD8 memory. The chain has TRBV5-4 and TRBJ2-3; maybe TRBD1 (6 bases). The receptor's source is a man between 18 and 35 years old in good health. Some clones in this sample may be carry-over from other donors' samples. The sequenced material came from memory CD8+ T cells from PBMCs. Noted subset: CD45RO+ cells pooled with CCR7-negative TemRA cells. The CDR3 sequence is CASSLLDSGITDTQYF. The DNA for the CDR3 is TGTGCCAGCAGCTTGCTGGACAGTGGGATCACAGATACGCAGTATTTT.